The rows below give T cell receptor beta chains drawn from one sample of a study of blood T cell repertoires in COVID-19. Libraries were prepared by immunoSEQ multiplex PCR; TCRdb keeps only in-frame clonotypes and omits some of them. This sample has about 75,000 clones, with approximately 90% found just once. Sequencing used peripheral blood. These receptors were taken from a woman aged 45-59 years with acute or convalescent COVID-19. Both conserved end residues are part of each CDR3. Fields, in order: clone size, D gene, J gene, V gene, CDR3 protein, CDR3 DNA. The D gene is left open where the match is weak. Rows give clone size only sometimes, using once, few, many, or a class for an expanded clone.

>.|TRBD2|TRBJ2-1|TRBV19
CATSGLAGVNEQFF
TGTGCCACCTCGGGACTAGCGGGAGTAAATGAGCAGTTCTTC
>.|TRBD1|TRBJ1-1|TRBV28
CASSPSPTGDTEAFF
TGTGCCAGCAGTCCCTCCCCCACAGGGGACACTGAAGCTTTCTTT
>few|.|TRBJ2-3|TRBV5-1
CASSLGSTDTQYF
TGCGCCAGCAGCCTCGGGTCCACAGATACGCAGTATTTT
>.|TRBD1|TRBJ2-5|TRBV7-6
CASSTSGQGAWETQYF
TGTGCCAGCAGCACCAGCGGACAGGGGGCATGGGAGACCCAGTACTTC
>.|.|TRBJ2-2|TRBV24-1
CATSDSGGSHHTGELFF
TGTGCCACCAGTGACTCCGGGGGAAGTCATCACACCGGGGAGCTGTTTTTT
>.|.|TRBJ2-3|TRBV5-1
CASSLGGYDADTQYF
TGCGCCAGCAGCTTGGGAGGTTATGATGCAGATACGCAGTATTTT
>.|.|TRBJ1-2|TRBV9
CASSAGFYGYTF
TGTGCCAGCAGCGCAGGATTCTATGGCTACACCTTC
>.|.|TRBJ2-3|TRBV14
CASSQLGSTDTQYF
TGTGCCAGCAGCCAGCTTGGCTCCACAGATACGCAGTATTTT
>.|.|TRBJ1-3|TRBV10-1
CASSPPDRSNHPNTIYF
TGCGCCAGCAGCCCGCCTGACAGGAGTAATCACCCAAACACCATATATTTT
>once|.|TRBJ2-7|TRBV9
CASSERLGSYEQYF
TGTGCCAGCAGCGAGCGACTTGGGTCCTACGAGCAGTACTTC
>few|TRBD1|TRBJ1-2|TRBV3-1/TRBV3-2
CASSQNLGQGINYGYTF
TGTGCCAGCAGTCAAAACTTAGGACAGGGGATAAACTATGGCTACACCTTC
>.|.|TRBJ2-7|TRBV21-1
CASSTPGGANEQYF
TGTGCCAGCAGCACCCCTGGGGGGGCCAACGAGCAGTACTTC
>.|TRBD1|TRBJ1-1|TRBV7-2
CASSADRGNTEAFF
TGTGCCAGCAGCGCCGACAGGGGAAACACTGAAGCTTTCTTT
>once|TRBD1|TRBJ1-4|TRBV7-9
CASSGTGGRILEKLFF
TGTGCCAGCAGCGGGACAGGGGGGAGGATACTTGAAAAACTGTTTTTT